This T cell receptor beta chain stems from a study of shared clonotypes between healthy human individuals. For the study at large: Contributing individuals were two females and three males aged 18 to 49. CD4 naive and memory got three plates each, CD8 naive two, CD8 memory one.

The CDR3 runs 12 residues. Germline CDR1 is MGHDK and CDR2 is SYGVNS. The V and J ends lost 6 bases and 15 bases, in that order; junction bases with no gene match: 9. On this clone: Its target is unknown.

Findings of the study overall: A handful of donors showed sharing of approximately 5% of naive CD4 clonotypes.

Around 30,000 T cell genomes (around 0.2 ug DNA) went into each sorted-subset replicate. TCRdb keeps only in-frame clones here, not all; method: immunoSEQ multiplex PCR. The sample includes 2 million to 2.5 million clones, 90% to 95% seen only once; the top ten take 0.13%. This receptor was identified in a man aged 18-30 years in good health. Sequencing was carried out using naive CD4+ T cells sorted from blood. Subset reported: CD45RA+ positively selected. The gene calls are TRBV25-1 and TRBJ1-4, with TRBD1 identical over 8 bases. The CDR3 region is CASSDRTGFLFF. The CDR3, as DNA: TGTGCCAGCAGCGACCGGACAGGGTTTTTGTTTTTT.